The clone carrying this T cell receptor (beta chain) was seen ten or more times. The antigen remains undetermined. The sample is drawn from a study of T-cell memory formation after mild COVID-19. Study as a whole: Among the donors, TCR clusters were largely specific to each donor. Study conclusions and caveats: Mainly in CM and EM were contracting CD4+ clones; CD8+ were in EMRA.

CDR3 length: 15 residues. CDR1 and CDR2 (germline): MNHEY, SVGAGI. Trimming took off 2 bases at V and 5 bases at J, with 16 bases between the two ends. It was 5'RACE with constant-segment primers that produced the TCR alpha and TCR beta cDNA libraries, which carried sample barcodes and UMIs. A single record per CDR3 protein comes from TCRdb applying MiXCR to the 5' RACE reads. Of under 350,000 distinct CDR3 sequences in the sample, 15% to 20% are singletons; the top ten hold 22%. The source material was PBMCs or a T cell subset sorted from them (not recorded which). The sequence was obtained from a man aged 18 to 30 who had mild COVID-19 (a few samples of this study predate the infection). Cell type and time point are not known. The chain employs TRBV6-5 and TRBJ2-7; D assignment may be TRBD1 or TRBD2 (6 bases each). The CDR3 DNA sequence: TGTGCCAGCAGTTACGCTAACAGGGAGGTAGACGAGCAGTACTTC. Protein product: CASSYANREVDEQYF.